This T cell receptor (beta chain) stems from a study of blood T cell repertoires in COVID-19. TCRdb's copy holds only in-frame clones and misses some; the assay was immunoSEQ multiplex PCR. Of hundreds of thousands of clones listed, nearly 90% are singletons. This clone occurred once. V was shortened by 3 bases and J by 6 bases, with 7 bases between the two germline ends. This CDR3 contains 12 residues. The TCR comes from a woman aged 40 to 49 with acute COVID-19. V gene TRBV12-3 or TRBV12-4 combines with J gene TRBJ2-3; D not certain. Material: PBMCs or T cells enriched from blood (not recorded which). CDR3 protein: CASSFLSDTQYF. DNA for the CDR3: TGTGCCAGCAGTTTTTTATCCGATACGCAGTATTTT.